This TCR beta chain comes out of a study of blood T cells in healthy people across ages. A second PCR of 7 to 11 cycles used a sample-barcoded 5' primer and a J-beta primer mix. TCRdb analysed the 5' RACE reads with MiXCR anew, one entry per CDR3 protein. This table holds 1.6 million or so distinct CDR3 sequences, about 31% found once. The CDR3 covers 11 residues. The germline gives CDR1 SNHLY, CDR2 FYNNEI. Trimming shortened V by 6 bases and J by 12 bases, and 12 bases separated the two germline ends. Whole-study results and caveats: In older individuals, TCR beta diversity per million T cells was lower, falling roughly linearly with age.

This clonotype was recorded a few times. Its cognate antigen is unknown. Input material: blood. The chain uses TRBV2 and TRBJ2-1; the D is unclear. This clonotype was obtained from a woman aged 25-40 years in good health. CDR3 residues: CASRLARGQFF. CDR3 DNA: TGTGCCAGCAGGTTGGCAAGAGGGCAGTTCTTC.